Below, one T cell receptor beta chain is given with its context. No antigen is known for it. This sample stems from a study of PD-1 blockade in classical Hodgkin lymphoma. The study, taken as a whole, reports: Complete responders started with a diversity level that resembled newly diagnosed patients at baseline.

Sequencing was performed with immunoSEQ multiplex PCR; in TCRdb, only in-frame clones are kept and a portion is missing. The table has tens of thousands of clones, approximately 92% seen once. Brentuximab vedotin exposure varied among the patients, all of whom had relapsed after autologous stem cell transplantation. The source of this sequence is a human donor with classical Hodgkin lymphoma. The source material was peripheral blood mononuclear cells (PBMCs), sampled before the second cycle of nivolumab.

The CDR3 nucleotides are TGCGCCAGCAGCTTGGAAGTCCAAGAGACCCAGTACTTC. Its protein product is CASSLEVQETQYF. The chain is built from TRBV5-1 and TRBJ2-5; D unresolved. Germline V lookup: CDR1 SGHRS, CDR2 YFSETQ. The CDR3 has 13 residues. The V gene lost 0 bases and the J gene lost 1 base, with 4 bases spanning the gap.